The 13 T cell receptor delta chains below all came from one sample that was sequenced in a study of gamma-delta chains in newborns, infants, children (dated by TCRdb to between 2018 and 2021). TCRdb shows the sequencer as Illumina MiSeq. TCRdb called clones from the public reads with CATT, and repeated DNA sequences were later combined into one row. The sample table shows 2,000 to 2,500 delta-chain clones, and roughly 6.3% are seen once. The biggest ten clones account for about an eighth of the sample. What was sequenced was blood. These receptors were taken from a child who was a newborn, infant or young child, either healthy, febrile or measles-vaccinated (not recorded which).

This clone has just a few counts. A read error likely explains why the TCRdb protein, taken from a much larger clone, differs from this DNA's translation at residue 12; the protein shown is translated from the DNA. The J gene is TRDJ2, the V gene TRDV2; 9 positions agree with TRDD3. There are 19 residues in the CDR3. V dropped 3 bases and J dropped 0; count of bases not matched to a gene: 13. CDR1 GEAIGNYY and CDR2 EKD come from the germline V gene. The CDR3 reads CACDPLQGGYRPLTAQLFF. CDR3 in DNA: TGTGCCTGTGACCCCTTACAAGGGGGATACAGGCCTTTGACAGCACAACTCTTCTTT.

By share, this clone counts as large. The chain recombines TRDV2 with TRDJ3, with 7 bases that match TRDD3. This CDR3 contains 19 residues. The V gene's germline CDR1 is GEAIGNYY and CDR2 EKD. Losses at the gene ends were 4 bases for V and 0 bases for J; bases not matched to a gene: 11. The CDR3 sequence: CACEPLGAPSSWDTRQMFF. The CDR3 DNA reads as TGTGCCTGTGAGCCTCTGGGGGCCCCGAGCTCCTGGGACACCCGACAGATGTTTTTC.

Concerning this clone: TCRdb assigns this DNA the protein of a much larger clone, which departs from its translation at residue 5; this likely reflects a read error, and the protein shown comes from translating the DNA. The rearrangement links TRDV2 to TRDJ3; perhaps TRDD3 as D (6 bases). Germline V gene sequence: CDR1 GEAIGNYY, CDR2 EKD. V dropped 3 bases and J dropped 1 base, with 18 bases sitting between them. This CDR3 spans 19 amino acids. The DNA of the CDR3 is TGTGCCTGTGACGCCGTACTGGGAGTTATGTCCTGGGACACCCGACAGATGTTTTTC. Residues: CACDAVLGVMSWDTRQMFF.

Turning to this clone: TCRdb's listed protein matches a much larger clone and diverges from this DNA's translation at residue 12, likely through a read error; the protein shown comes from the DNA. The CDR3 region is CACDTLGDTWDARQMFF. The DNA for the CDR3 is TGTGCCTGTGACACACTGGGGGATACGTGGGACGCCCGACAGATGTTTTTC. V gene TRDV2 combines with J gene TRDJ3; 13 bases are shared with TRDD3. CDR1 is GEAIGNYY, CDR2 EKD, per germline. The CDR3 loop spans 17 amino acids.

Sample share makes this clone medium-sized. Other DNA sequences in this sample translate to the same CDR3. The chain joins TRDV2 to TRDJ1; 8 bases are a match to TRDD2. Per the germline V gene, CDR1 is GEAIGNYY and CDR2 is EKD. The CDR3 loop spans 20 amino acids. Trimming took 4 bases from V and 8 from J; bases not matched to a gene: 29. The chain's CDR3 is CACDPLPRGTDSQYAAKLIF. The CDR3 DNA follows: TGTGCCTGTGATCCCCTTCCTAGGGGGACTGACAGCCAATACGCCGCAAAACTCATCTTT.

Note on this clone: Since a much larger clone is just one base distant, this may be a read error. In the same sample, other DNA sequences code for this CDR3. The V gene is TRDV2, the J gene TRDJ3; perhaps TRDD3 as D (6 bases). Germline V gives CDR1 GEAIGNYY, CDR2 EKD. Trimming left V 0 bases short and J 0 bases short, with 20 bases between. The CDR3 sequence is 21 residues long. Written as DNA, the CDR3 is TGTGCCTGTGACACCGTCGCTGGAGGATACTCTAGCTCCTGGGACACCCGACAGATGTTTTTC. It yields the protein CACDTVAGGYSSSWDTRQMFF.

Turning to this clone: A read error likely explains why the TCRdb protein, taken from a much larger clone, differs from this DNA's translation at residue 8; the protein shown is translated from the DNA. The rearrangement links TRDV2 to TRDJ2; D is perhaps TRDD3 (6 bases). The CDR3 consists of 14 residues. Germline loops: CDR1 GEAIGNYY, CDR2 EKD. The V gene lost 0 bases and the J gene lost 4 bases, with 8 bases spanning the gap. DNA of the CDR3: TGTGCCTGTGACACCTGGGGATCGACAGCACAACTCTTCTTT. Protein sequence: CACDTWGSTAQLFF.

On this clone: The protein that TCRdb holds for this DNA derives from a much larger clone and differs from the translated DNA at residue 7, which likely indicates a read error; the protein shown here is translated from the DNA. The V and J genes are TRDV1 and TRDJ1; 9 bases match TRDD3. Germline V gene sequence: CDR1 TSWWSYY, CDR2 QGS. This CDR3 has 18 amino acids. V gave up 4 bases and J gave up 7 bases; unmatched junction bases: 19. The CDR3, as DNA: TGTGCTCTTGGGGCTCACCTCCTCTTACTGGGGGACGCGCTTAAACTCATCTTT. Residues: CALGAHLLLLGDALKLIF.

This clone has just a few counts. It is likely a read error: a sequence one base away is far more abundant. CDR3 in DNA: TGTGCCTATGACACCGTTCACGTCCAAAGGGGATACGAGAGCTCCTGGGACACCCGACAGATGTTTTTC. This gives the protein CAYDTVHVQRGYESSWDTRQMFF. This chain links TRDV2 with TRDJ3; 9 positions agree with TRDD3. From germline, CDR1 is GEAIGNYY and CDR2 EKD. The CDR3 loop spans 23 amino acids.

This clone was seen a handful of times. This DNA's translation differs at residue 13 from TCRdb's protein, which comes from a much larger clone; a read error is likely, and the protein shown is translated from the DNA. The chain combines TRDV2 with TRDJ3; TRDD3 matches at 11 bases. This CDR3 has 19 residues. CDR1 and CDR2 from the germline V gene are GEAIGNYY and EKD. CDR3 protein: CACDTVLGDSSWGTRQMFF. The CDR3 DNA reads TGTGCCTGTGACACCGTACTGGGGGATAGCTCCTGGGGCACCCGACAGATGTTTTTC.

This clone was observed a handful of times. One base away lies a much larger clone, so this may be a sequencing read error. The chain couples TRDV2 to TRDJ3, with 7 bases aligning to TRDD3. The germline CDR1 and CDR2 sequences are GEAIGNYY and EKD. The CDR3 is 21 amino acids. CDR3 sequence: CACDTLPLGAVSSWDTRKMFF. CDR3 nucleotides: TGTGCCTGTGACACACTCCCTCTGGGGGCCGTCAGCTCCTGGGACACCCGAAAGATGTTTTTC.

This clone was counted a few times. A read error may be the cause here, since a much bigger clone is one base away. This sample includes further DNA sequences coding for the same CDR3. The V gene is TRDV2, the J gene TRDJ3; TRDD3 matches 10 bases. The germline V gene has CDR1 GEAIGNYY and CDR2 EKD. The CDR3 covers 17 residues. This CDR3 reads CACDTVGGYWDTRQMFF. In nucleotides, the CDR3 is TGTGCCTGTGACACCGTTGGGGGATACTGGGATACCCGACAGATGTTTTTC.

This clone was observed a few times. This may come from a read error, since a much larger clone is one base off. The V call is TRDV2, the J call TRDJ2, with TRDD3 matching 10 bases. The CDR3 spans 15 residues. Germline V gene data show CDR1 as GEAIGNYY and CDR2 as EKD. Unmatched junction bases numbered 6, after V lost 4 bases and J lost 5 bases. The CDR3 is CACDSLGDSTAQLFF. DNA of the CDR3: TGTGCCTGTGATTCTCTGGGGGATAGTACAGCACAACTCTTCTTT.